This T cell receptor beta chain was identified during a study of control samples from healthy donors and cancer patients. The protocol was immunoSEQ multiplex PCR, while the TCRdb copy is restricted to in-frame clones and leaves out a portion. Among fewer than 95,000 clones listed, around four fifths were seen once. The ends were cut back, 1 base at V and 5 bases at J, with 8 bases in the middle. Germline V gives CDR1 SNHLY, CDR2 FYNNEI. This CDR3 is 13 amino acids long. The chain has TRBV2 and TRBJ1-1; D remains unclear. The sequenced sample consisted of blood. This sequence was found in a man between 25 and 39 years old in good health. CDR3 sequence reads: CASSEDVRTEAFF. Written as DNA, the CDR3 is TGTGCCAGCAGTGAAGATGTGAGGACTGAAGCTTTCTTT.